A single sample is the source of the 24 T cell receptor beta chains below, sequenced in a study of beta chain features in type 1 diabetes. Study-level findings and limits: When Type 1 diabetes patients were examined, their TCRB CDR3s proved moderately but significantly shorter in all four CD4+ subsets.

As every portion of the isolated RNA was reverse transcribed, the sequencing read expressed TCRB transcripts. Sequencing used immunoSEQ multiplex PCR; TCRdb keeps in-frame clones, though not all of them. The sample consists of hundreds of thousands of clones, roughly 12% of them appearing once. Their antigen targets remain unknown. The sample comprised naive CD4+ T cells from blood. The receptors stem from a man between 18 and 35 years old with type 1 diabetes.

A word on this clone: In the same sample, other DNA sequences code for this CDR3. The J gene is TRBJ2-5, the V gene TRBV2; D gene ambiguous. V gave up 6 bases and J gave up 4 bases, with 6 bases separating them. Germline V gene sequence: CDR1 SNHLY, CDR2 FYNNEI. The length of the CDR3 is 11 residues. CDR3 amino acids: CASSVRETQYF. CDR3 coding DNA: TGTGCCAGCAGCGTAAGAGAGACCCAGTACTTC.

For the CDR3, the DNA is TGCGCCAGCAGCCCCCCCCAAGGAGAGCAGTTCTTC. It specifies CASSPPQGEQFF. This sequence joins TRBV5-1 and TRBJ2-1; no definite D call. V dropped 4 bases and J dropped 10 bases, with 12 bases sitting between them. This CDR3 spans 12 amino acids. Germline lookup yields CDR1 SGHRS and CDR2 YFSETQ.

This clone came up a few times. The gene calls are TRBV7-2 and TRBJ1-3; D ambiguous. Germline assignment: CDR1 SGHTA and CDR2 FQGNSA. The CDR3 totals 15 residues. Deletions cut 2 bases from V and 4 bases from J, with 12 bases between. DNA of the CDR3: TGTGCCAGCAGCTTACAAGGGCGCGACGGAAACACCATATATTTT. Protein product: CASSLQGRDGNTIYF.

The chain couples TRBV7-9 to TRBJ2-1; D remains ambiguous. Trimming removed 6 bases from V and 8 bases from J, with 11 bases in between. Germline values: CDR1 SEHNR, CDR2 FQNEAQ (reference sequence). The CDR3 extends over 12 amino acids. CDR3 region: CASSQRVYEQFF. CDR3 DNA: TGTGCCAGCAGTCAAAGGGTATATGAGCAGTTCTTC.

This clone was detected a few times. This rearrangement joins TRBV4-1 to TRBJ2-1, with 7 bases aligning to TRBD1. The trim removed 4 bases at V and 5 bases at J, leaving 8 bases unmatched. This CDR3 spans 15 amino acids. Germline loops: CDR1 MGHRA, CDR2 YSYEKL. The CDR3 is CASSLLTGINNEQFF. CDR3 nucleotide sequence: TGCGCCAGCAGCCTATTGACAGGGATAAACAATGAGCAGTTCTTC.

The chain combines TRBV5-5 with TRBJ2-3; 8 bases match TRBD2. Germline CDR1 and CDR2: SGHKS and YYEKEE (reference sequence). The CDR3 loop spans 15 amino acids. Unmatched junction bases numbered 6, after V lost 4 bases and J lost 2 bases. The CDR3 nucleotides are TGTGCCAGCAGCCCAGCGGGGGTCCACACAGATACGCAGTATTTT. Its protein product is CASSPAGVHTDTQYF. Based on the CDR3 plus reference TRBV5-5 and TRBJ2-3, the full variable domain is DAGVTQSPTHLIKTRGQQVTLRCSPISGHKSVSWYQQVLGQGPQFIFQYYEKEERGRGNFPDRFSARQFPNYSSELNVNALLLGDSALYLCASSPAGVHTDTQYFGPGTRLTVL.

This chain links TRBV28 with TRBJ2-3; D perhaps matches TRBD1 (6 bases). The CDR3 has 13 amino acids. V lost 6 bases and J 2 bases, leaving 9 bases between the germline ends. From germline, CDR1 is MDHEN and CDR2 SYDVKM. The CDR3 spells CASRTGFTDTQYF. The DNA of the CDR3 is TGTGCCAGCAGGACAGGATTCACAGATACGCAGTATTTT. The variable domain in full, completed from reference TRBV28 and TRBJ2-3, reads DVKVTQSSRYLVKRTGEKVFLECVQDMDHENMFWYRQDPGLGLRLIYFSYDVKMKEKGDIPEGYSVSREKKERFSLILESASTNQTSMYLCASRTGFTDTQYFGPGTRLTVL.

V is TRBV28 and J is TRBJ2-1; a possible D gene is TRBD1 (6 bases). This CDR3 is 13 amino acids long. V lost 5 bases and J lost 4, with 9 bases in between. The V gene's germline CDR1 is MDHEN and CDR2 SYDVKM. The CDR3 reads CASSPGQYNEQFF. DNA of the CDR3: TGTGCCAGCAGTCCTGGACAGTACAATGAGCAGTTCTTC.

This clone showed up just a few times. The V call is TRBV19, the J call TRBJ2-1; D is tentatively TRBD1 or TRBD2 (7 bases each). CDR1 LNHDA and CDR2 SQIVND come from the germline V gene (reference sequence). This CDR3 is 15 amino acids long. Trimming shortened V by 5 bases and J by 8 bases, and 19 bases separated the two germline ends. The CDR3 protein is CASSPGRGQKDEQFF. The CDR3 DNA follows: TGTGCCAGTAGTCCTGGGAGGGGGCAGAAGGATGAGCAGTTCTTC.

This chain connects TRBV7-9 to TRBJ2-3, with 8 bases aligning to TRBD1. From germline, CDR1 is SEHNR and CDR2 FQNEAQ (reference sequence). This CDR3 is 16 amino acids long. The V segment lost 5 bases and the J segment 0 bases; nucleotides outside the gene matches: 7. For the CDR3, the DNA is TGTGCCAGCAGCCTACTGGGACAGGAAAGCACAGATACGCAGTATTTT. Amino acids: CASSLLGQESTDTQYF.

The chain employs TRBV19 and TRBJ2-3, with 8 positions matching TRBD2. Looked up from germline, CDR1 is LNHDA and CDR2 is SQIVND (reference sequence). With 6 bases clipped from V and 3 bases from J, the junction kept 8 bases outside the gene matches. CDR3 length: 15 amino acids. DNA of the CDR3: TGTGCCAGTAGCCCCACGGTAGCGGGGACAGATACGCAGTATTTT. Its protein is CASSPTVAGTDTQYF.

The V and J genes are TRBV2 and TRBJ1-4, with D perhaps matching TRBD1 (6 bases). CDR3 size: 15 residues. V lost 8 bases to trimming and J lost 8 bases, with 21 bases between them. Germline CDR1 reads SNHLY; CDR2 reads FYNNEI. The CDR3 sequence is CASGIGTQQAEKLFF. The CDR3 DNA sequence: TGTGCCAGCGGGATTGGGACACAGCAAGCCGAAAAACTGTTTTTT.

The chain has TRBV7-9 and TRBJ2-7, with 9 positions matching TRBD1. This CDR3 contains 15 residues. Germline CDR1 and CDR2: SEHNR and FQNEAQ (reference sequence). V shed 4 bases and J 5 bases; nucleotides not matched to a gene: 9. The CDR3 protein is CASSSGTGSGDEQYF. For the CDR3, the DNA is TGTGCCAGCAGCTCGGGGACAGGGTCAGGCGACGAGCAGTACTTC.

There are a few counts of this clone. V usage is TRBV10-3 and J usage is TRBJ1-4; D remains ambiguous. Germline V gene lookup returns CDR1 ENHRY and CDR2 SYGVKD. Deletions cut 5 bases from V and 4 bases from J, with 8 bases between. The CDR3 length is 13 residues. The CDR3 loop reads CAISHSLNEKLFF. CDR3 in DNA: TGTGCCATCAGTCACTCCCTTAATGAAAAACTGTTTTTT.

The rearrangement uses TRBV10-3 and TRBJ1-1, with D tentatively TRBD1 (6 bases). CDR1 ENHRY and CDR2 SYGVKD come from the germline V gene. The CDR3 loop spans 14 amino acids. V dropped 3 bases and J dropped 1 base, with 9 bases sitting between them. CDR3 sequence: CAISDTGKNTEAFF. CDR3 nucleotide sequence: TGTGCCATCAGTGATACAGGGAAGAACACTGAAGCTTTCTTT.

This clone has a handful of counts. The chain carries TRBV27 and TRBJ1-2; no definite D call. The ends were cut back, 6 bases at V and 2 bases at J, with 16 bases in the middle. The germline V gene encodes CDR1 MNHEY and CDR2 SMNVEV (reference sequence). This CDR3 comprises 15 residues. CDR3 coding DNA: TGTGCCAGCAGCCCCCGACGGGTGGTAAACTATGGCTACACCTTC. It translates to CASSPRRVVNYGYTF.

The CDR3 coding sequence is TGTGCCAGCAGCTTGATTAGCGGTGGTACGCAGTATTTT. The encoded protein is CASSLISGGTQYF. The chain combines TRBV5-4 with TRBJ2-3; D may be TRBD2 (6 bases). Germline V lookup: CDR1 SGHNT, CDR2 YYREEE (reference sequence). The CDR3 spans 13 residues. Deletions cut 1 base from V and 8 bases from J, with 11 bases between.

This clone has just a few counts. The identical CDR3 is also encoded by other nucleotide sequences in the sample. V gene TRBV10-3 combines with J gene TRBJ2-1; 11 bases agree with TRBD2. Germline CDR1 is ENHRY and CDR2 is SYGVKD. J gave up 6 bases and V 4 bases, and 2 bases lay outside the gene matches. The CDR3 has 14 residues. CDR3 sequence: CAISGLAGGNEQFF. The CDR3 bases are TGTGCCATCAGTGGCCTAGCGGGGGGCAATGAGCAGTTCTTC.

This chain joins TRBV20-1 and TRBJ1-2, with D tentatively TRBD1 (5 bases). Germline V CDR1 and CDR2: DFQATT, SNEGSKA (reference sequence). CDR3 length: 9 amino acids. CDR3 sequence: CTAGWGYTF. DNA of the CDR3: TGCACCGCAGGGTGGGGCTACACCTTC.

The table lists this clone with a few counts. The chain couples TRBV15 to TRBJ2-7, with TRBD1 matching over 10 bases. Germline V gene lookup returns CDR1 LNHNV and CDR2 YYDKDF (reference sequence). The CDR3 totals 15 residues. Germline trimming cut 4 bases from V and 0 bases from J; bases unmatched to any gene: 3. The CDR3 DNA is TGTGCCACCAGCAAGGGACAGGGGTTCTCCTACGAGCAGTACTTC. Protein product: CATSKGQGFSYEQYF.

CDR3: CASTIYMGEGQPQHF. The CDR3 DNA reads as TGTGCCAGCACCATATACATGGGGGAGGGACAGCCCCAGCATTTT. The V call is TRBV28, the J call TRBJ1-5, with a weak D call TRBD1 (5 bases). The CDR3 has 15 amino acids. Trimming pared 7 bases from V and 7 bases from J, leaving 20 bases between. CDR1 and CDR2 (germline): MDHEN, SYDVKM.

V usage is TRBV19 and J usage is TRBJ2-1; the match to TRBD2 covers 11 bases. The CDR3 spans 16 residues. CDR1 is LNHDA and CDR2 is SQIVND in the germline V gene (reference sequence). Trimming cost V 7 bases and J 3 bases; bases outside gene matches: 8. In DNA, the CDR3 is TGTGCCAGTATCCAGACTAGCGGGGCCGACTACAATGAGCAGTTCTTC. Translation: CASIQTSGADYNEQFF.

This clone was seen only a few times. V usage is TRBV30 and J usage is TRBJ1-1, with D hard to call. This CDR3 comprises 12 residues. Trimming took 5 bases from V and 1 from J, leaving 8 bases between them. Germline V CDR1 and CDR2: GTSNPN, SVGIG (reference sequence). The CDR3 spells CAWAVGNTEAFF. CDR3 nucleotide sequence: TGTGCCTGGGCAGTCGGGAACACTGAAGCTTTCTTT.

This clone was recorded a few times. The chain recombines TRBV5-1 with TRBJ2-3; D unresolved. V shed 7 bases and J shed 1 base, with 13 bases lying between them. The germline gives CDR1 SGHRS, CDR2 YFSETQ. The CDR3 runs to 14 residues. The DNA of the CDR3 is TGCGCCAGCGCATGGGGTACCGGCACAGATACGCAGTATTTT. It yields the protein CASAWGTGTDTQYF.